This entry lists 21 T cell receptor beta chains sequenced from one sample in a study of blood T cell repertoires in COVID-19. The data were produced by immunoSEQ multiplex PCR, yet TCRdb's version contains in-frame clones alone and is incomplete. This sample carries about 380,000 clones, more than 70% of them seen once, and the ten largest clones take around 1.2%. Sample: peripheral blood. Every receptor here comes from a man aged 40-49 years with acute or convalescent COVID-19.

The chain has TRBV7-6 and TRBJ1-1; D perhaps matches TRBD1 (5 bases). CDR1 and CDR2 from the germline V gene are SGHVS and FNYEAQ. The length of the CDR3 is 19 residues. Trimming stripped 1 base from V and 4 bases from J, with 25 bases between. The CDR3: CASSLGTRSRVARGTEAFF. The DNA of the CDR3 is TGTGCCAGCAGCTTAGGGACCCGGAGCAGGGTGGCCCGAGGCACTGAAGCTTTCTTT.

The chain is built from TRBV3-1 (or the pseudogene TRBV3-2) and TRBJ1-2; the D gene is possibly TRBD1 (6 bases). This CDR3 spans 14 amino acids. Germline V gene lookup returns CDR1 LGHDT and CDR2 YNNKEL (reference sequence). V shed 1 base and J shed 7 bases, with 13 bases lying between them. The CDR3 loop is CASSQAHQGSGYTF. CDR3 DNA sequence: TGTGCCAGCAGCCAAGCGCACCAGGGGTCTGGCTACACCTTC.

The rearrangement uses TRBV5-1 and TRBJ2-6; 7 positions agree with TRBD2. V lost 4 bases and J lost 0; bases outside the gene matches: 4. The CDR3 contains 16 residues. Looked up from germline, CDR1 is SGHRS and CDR2 is YFSETQ. The CDR3 protein is CASSSGINSGANVLTF. The CDR3 nucleotides read TGCGCCAGCAGCAGCGGGATAAACTCTGGGGCCAACGTCCTGACTTTC.

As regards this clone: The same CDR3 can be traced to other DNA sequences in this sample. This chain connects TRBV18 to TRBJ1-2; unclear D gene. V lost 1 base and J lost 3, with 9 bases in between. The CDR3 contains 14 residues. From germline, CDR1 is KGHSH and CDR2 LQKENI. This CDR3 reads CASSPRGGDYGYTF. The CDR3 nucleotides are TGTGCCAGCTCACCACGTGGCGGCGACTATGGCTACACCTTC.

The chain combines TRBV5-1 with TRBJ2-3; 7 bases are a match to TRBD2. Per germline, CDR1 SGHRS and CDR2 YFSETQ. The trim removed 3 bases at V and 5 bases at J, leaving 6 bases unmatched. This CDR3 comprises 14 residues. The CDR3 DNA reads TGCGCCAGCAGCTCTCGCGGGAGTCTAGATACGCAGTATTTT. Protein: CASSSRGSLDTQYF.

The gene calls are TRBV4-3 and TRBJ2-1, with a weak D call TRBD2 (7 bases). Germline-derived CDR1 and CDR2 are LGHNA and YSLEER. Trimming shortened V by 3 bases and J by 11 bases, and 17 bases separated the two germline ends. This CDR3 region has 14 residues. The DNA of the CDR3 is TGCGCCAGCAGCCAGGGGGGGGCGGGGTTGAAGCAGTTCTTC. Residues: CASSQGGAGLKQFF.

The chain uses TRBV2 and TRBJ1-5; a possible D gene is TRBD1 (5 bases). V was cut by 1 base and J by 1 base, with 8 bases left in between. The CDR3 totals 15 residues. Germline assignment: CDR1 SNHLY and CDR2 FYNNEI. For the CDR3, the DNA is TGTGCCAGCAGTGAAGAACAGGTCAGCAATCAGCCCCAGCATTTT. Protein: CASSEEQVSNQPQHF.

The table lists this clone with a count of one. V usage is TRBV2 and J usage is TRBJ1-2, with 8 positions matching TRBD1. V gave up 5 bases and J gave up 4 bases; unmatched junction bases: 6. The CDR3 has 14 residues. Per germline, CDR1 SNHLY and CDR2 FYNNEI. The CDR3 here is CASSFGQGLYGYTF. CDR3 sequence (DNA): TGTGCCAGCAGTTTCGGACAGGGACTCTATGGCTACACCTTC.

The gene calls are TRBV7-3 and TRBJ1-1, with D uncertain. In germline, CDR1 is SGHTA, CDR2 FQGTGA. CDR3 length: 12 residues. Trimming removed 4 bases from V and 10 bases from J, with 13 bases in between. The CDR3 is CASSSAPPGAFF. In DNA, the CDR3 is TGTGCCAGCAGCTCGGCCCCGCCGGGAGCTTTCTTT.

The chain uses TRBV15 and TRBJ2-1; 12 positions match TRBD2. This CDR3 spans 16 amino acids. Germline V lookup: CDR1 LNHNV, CDR2 YYDKDF (reference sequence). V lost 0 bases, J lost 7 bases, and 4 bases stayed unmatched. As DNA, the CDR3 is TGTGCCACCAGCAGAGATCCCCTAGCGGGAGGGAATGAGCAGTTCTTC. As protein: CATSRDPLAGGNEQFF.

This rearrangement joins TRBV5-6 to TRBJ1-2; TRBD1 matches 7 bases. Germline V gene sequence: CDR1 SGHDT, CDR2 YYEEEE. The CDR3 loop spans 15 amino acids. Trimming cost V 0 bases and J 3 bases; bases outside gene matches: 5. For the CDR3, the DNA is TGTGCCAGCAGCTTGGATACAGGGGCTGACTATGGCTACACCTTC. It yields the protein CASSLDTGADYGYTF.

The rearrangement joins TRBV28 to TRBJ1-4; 7 positions match TRBD1. The trim removed 4 bases at V and 15 bases at J, leaving 14 bases unmatched. Germline values: CDR1 MDHEN, CDR2 SYDVKM. The CDR3 sequence is 14 residues long. CDR3 nucleotides: TGTGCCAGCAGTTCGGGACAGATTAATGAAATGGTGTTTTTT. This translates into CASSSGQINEMVFF.

The genes are TRBV5-6 and TRBJ2-7; the match to TRBD1 covers 9 bases. CDR3 size: 18 residues. J was trimmed by 3 bases and V by 0 bases; bases with no gene match: 13. The germline V gene encodes CDR1 SGHDT and CDR2 YYEEEE. The CDR3 here is CASSLAAFRGQGNYEQYF. In DNA, the CDR3 is TGTGCCAGCAGCTTGGCGGCTTTCCGGGGACAGGGCAACTACGAGCAGTACTTC.

This chain connects TRBV29-1 to TRBJ2-2, with a tentative D call TRBD2 (6 bases). Germline loops: CDR1 SQVTM, CDR2 ANQGSEA. CDR3 size: 14 residues. V lost 7 bases, J lost 0 bases, and 12 bases lay in between. CDR3 nucleotides: TGCAGCGCGTTCTGGGGGGCGAACACCGGGGAGCTGTTTTTT. It translates to CSAFWGANTGELFF.

This clone is a singleton in its sample. The chain uses TRBV27 and TRBJ1-1, with D possibly matching TRBD1 (5 bases). Germline V gives CDR1 MNHEY, CDR2 SMNVEV (reference sequence). V lost 7 bases, J lost 11 bases, and 11 bases lay in between. The CDR3 spans 10 residues. This CDR3 reads CASISGVAFF. CDR3 DNA: TGTGCCAGCATATCGGGGGTGGCTTTCTTT.

The chain is built from TRBV28 and TRBJ1-6; 7 bases are shared with TRBD1. The CDR3 runs to 15 residues. Per the germline V gene, CDR1 is MDHEN and CDR2 is SYDVKM. After removal of 10 bases from V and 7 bases from J, the junction contained 13 bases not matched to a gene. CDR3 protein: CAIRDSLILNSPLHF. CDR3 in DNA: TGTGCCATCCGGGACAGCCTTATCTTAAATTCACCCCTCCACTTT.

This sequence joins TRBV6-6 and TRBJ1-6; D gene ambiguous. Trimming left V 2 bases short and J 7 bases short, with 6 bases between. The CDR3 spans 13 residues. The germline V gene encodes CDR1 MNHNY and CDR2 SVGAGI (reference sequence). CDR3 nucleotides: TGTGCCAGCAGTTACGGGCAGAATTCACCCCTCCACTTT. Its translation: CASSYGQNSPLHF.

The rearrangement joins TRBV18 to TRBJ2-7; the D gene is possibly TRBD1 (6 bases). Germline lookup yields CDR1 KGHSH and CDR2 LQKENI. Between the trimmed V and J ends, which lost 1 base and 3 bases, there was a span of 13 bases. The CDR3 is 15 amino acids. The CDR3 DNA reads TGTGCCAGCTCACCACGGGACACACCTTTCTACGAGCAGTACTTC. This sequence encodes CASSPRDTPFYEQYF.

This rearrangement joins TRBV2 to TRBJ2-5; 9 bases fit TRBD1. The V gene's germline CDR1 is SNHLY and CDR2 FYNNEI. The CDR3 has 13 residues. Trimming cost V 10 bases and J 5 bases; bases outside gene matches: 8. The CDR3 sequence: CATRTGVGETQYF. Here the CDR3 DNA reads TGTGCCACCCGGACAGGGGTAGGGGAGACCCAGTACTTC.

The V and J genes are TRBV27 and TRBJ1-2, with D unresolved. Trimming left V 2 bases short and J 4 bases short, with 8 bases between. This CDR3 contains 13 residues. Germline V gene data show CDR1 as MNHEY and CDR2 as SMNVEV (reference sequence). This chain's CDR3 is CASSLTAGYGYTF. The CDR3, as DNA: TGTGCCAGCAGTTTAACGGCAGGCTATGGCTACACCTTC.

The chain employs TRBV28 and TRBJ1-5; 8 bases are shared with TRBD1. The length of the CDR3 is 12 residues. CDR1 is MDHEN, CDR2 SYDVKM, per germline. V lost 6 bases and J lost 7; bases outside the gene matches: 2. CDR3 DNA: TGTGCCAGCAGACAGGGGGGCCAGCCCCAGCATTTT. Translation gives CASRQGGQPQHF.